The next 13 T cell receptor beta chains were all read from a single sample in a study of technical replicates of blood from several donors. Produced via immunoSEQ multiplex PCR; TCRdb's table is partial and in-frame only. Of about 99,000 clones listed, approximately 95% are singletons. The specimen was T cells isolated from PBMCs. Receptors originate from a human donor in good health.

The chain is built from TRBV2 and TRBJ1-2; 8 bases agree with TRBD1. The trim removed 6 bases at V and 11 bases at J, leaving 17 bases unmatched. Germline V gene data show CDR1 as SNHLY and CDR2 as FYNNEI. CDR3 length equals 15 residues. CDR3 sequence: CASRETTGEPLRYTF. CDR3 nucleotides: TGTGCCAGCAGGGAAACGACAGGGGAACCTCTTAGGTACACCTTC.

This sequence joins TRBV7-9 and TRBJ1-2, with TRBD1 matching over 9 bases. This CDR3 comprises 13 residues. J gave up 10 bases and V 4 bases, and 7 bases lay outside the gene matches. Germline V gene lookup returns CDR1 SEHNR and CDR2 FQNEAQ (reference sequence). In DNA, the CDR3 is TGTGCCAGCAGCTCCCACAGGGGGCAAGACTACACCTTC. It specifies CASSSHRGQDYTF.

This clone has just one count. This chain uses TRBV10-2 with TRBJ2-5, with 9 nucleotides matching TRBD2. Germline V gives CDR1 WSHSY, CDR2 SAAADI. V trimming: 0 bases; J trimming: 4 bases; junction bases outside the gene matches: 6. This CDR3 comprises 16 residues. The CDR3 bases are TGCGCCAGCAGTGAGTCGCGGGGGGGCGCGGGAGAGACCCAGTACTTC. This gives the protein CASSESRGGAGETQYF.

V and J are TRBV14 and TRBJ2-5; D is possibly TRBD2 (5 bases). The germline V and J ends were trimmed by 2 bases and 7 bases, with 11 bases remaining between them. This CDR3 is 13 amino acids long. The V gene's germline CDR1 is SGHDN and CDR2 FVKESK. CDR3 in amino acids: CASSQLALGTQYF. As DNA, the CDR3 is TGTGCCAGCAGCCAACTAGCCCTAGGGACCCAGTACTTC.

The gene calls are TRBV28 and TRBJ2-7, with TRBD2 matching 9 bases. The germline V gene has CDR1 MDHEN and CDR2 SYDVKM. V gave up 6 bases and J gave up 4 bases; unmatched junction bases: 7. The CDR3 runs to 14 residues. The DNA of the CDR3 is TGTGCCAGCAGGGTGGGACTAGCTTATTACGAGCAGTACTTC. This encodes CASRVGLAYYEQYF.

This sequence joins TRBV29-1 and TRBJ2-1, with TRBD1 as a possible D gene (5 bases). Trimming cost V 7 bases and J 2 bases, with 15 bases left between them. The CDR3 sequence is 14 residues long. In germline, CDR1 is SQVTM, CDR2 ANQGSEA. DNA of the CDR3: TGCAGCGCCAAACAGGTTATTGCCTACAATGAGCAGTTCTTC. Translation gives CSAKQVIAYNEQFF.

The CDR3 reads CASSLVSSGRAMDEQFF. CDR3 coding DNA: TGCGCCAGCAGCTTGGTGTCTAGCGGGAGGGCCATGGATGAGCAGTTCTTC. V is TRBV5-1 and J is TRBJ2-1; TRBD2 matches 12 bases. Germline assignment: CDR1 SGHRS and CDR2 YFSETQ. J was trimmed by 8 bases and V by 0 bases; bases with no gene match: 9. The length of the CDR3 is 17 residues.

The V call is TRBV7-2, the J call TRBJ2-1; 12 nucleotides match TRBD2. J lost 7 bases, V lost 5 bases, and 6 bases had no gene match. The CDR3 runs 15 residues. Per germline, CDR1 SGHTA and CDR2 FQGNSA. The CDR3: CASSELAGGQNEQFF. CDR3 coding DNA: TGTGCCAGCAGCGAGCTAGCGGGGGGGCAGAATGAGCAGTTCTTC.

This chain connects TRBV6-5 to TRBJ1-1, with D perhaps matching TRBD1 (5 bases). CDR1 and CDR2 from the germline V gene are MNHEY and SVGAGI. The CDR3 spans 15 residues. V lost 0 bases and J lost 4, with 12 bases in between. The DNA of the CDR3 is TGTGCCAGCAGTTACTCTCAGGGTGTGAGCACTGAAGCTTTCTTT. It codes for CASSYSQGVSTEAFF.

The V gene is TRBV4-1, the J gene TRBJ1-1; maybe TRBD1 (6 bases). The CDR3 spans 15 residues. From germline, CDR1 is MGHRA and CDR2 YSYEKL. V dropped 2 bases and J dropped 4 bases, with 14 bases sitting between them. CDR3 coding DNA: TGCGCCAGCAGCCAAAATACAGGGCAGTCCACTGAAGCTTTCTTT. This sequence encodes CASSQNTGQSTEAFF.

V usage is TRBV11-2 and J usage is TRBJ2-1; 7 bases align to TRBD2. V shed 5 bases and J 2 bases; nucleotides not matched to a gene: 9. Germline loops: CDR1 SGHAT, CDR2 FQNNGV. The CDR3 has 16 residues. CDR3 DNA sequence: TGTGCCAGCAGCCTAATGGCTAGCGGAGCCTACAATGAGCAGTTCTTC. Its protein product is CASSLMASGAYNEQFF.

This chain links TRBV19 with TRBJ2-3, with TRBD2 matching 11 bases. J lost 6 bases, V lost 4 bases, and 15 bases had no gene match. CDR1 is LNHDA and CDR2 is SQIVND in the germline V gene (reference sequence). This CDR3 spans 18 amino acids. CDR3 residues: CASSTQLLAGVGLDTQYF. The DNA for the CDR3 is TGTGCCAGTAGTACGCAACTACTAGCGGGGGTAGGTTTGGATACGCAGTATTTT.

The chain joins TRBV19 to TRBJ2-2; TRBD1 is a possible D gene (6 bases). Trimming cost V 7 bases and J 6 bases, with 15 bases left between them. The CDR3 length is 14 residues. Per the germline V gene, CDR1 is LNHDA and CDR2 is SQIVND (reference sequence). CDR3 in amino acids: CASKTHRVPGELFF. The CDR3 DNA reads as TGTGCCAGTAAGACCCACAGGGTTCCCGGGGAGCTGTTTTTT.